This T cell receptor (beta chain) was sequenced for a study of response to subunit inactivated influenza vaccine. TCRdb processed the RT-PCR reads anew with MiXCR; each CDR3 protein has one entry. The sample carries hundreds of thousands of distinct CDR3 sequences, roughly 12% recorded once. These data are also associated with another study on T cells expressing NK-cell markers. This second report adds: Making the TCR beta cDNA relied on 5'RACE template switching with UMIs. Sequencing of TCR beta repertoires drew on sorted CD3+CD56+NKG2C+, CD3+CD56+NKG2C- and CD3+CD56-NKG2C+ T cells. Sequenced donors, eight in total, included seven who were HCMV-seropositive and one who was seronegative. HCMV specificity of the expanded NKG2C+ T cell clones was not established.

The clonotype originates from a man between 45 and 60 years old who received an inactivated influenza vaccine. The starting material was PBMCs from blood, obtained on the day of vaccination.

The CDR3 region has the DNA TGTGCCAGCAGCTTAGTTGTCGCAGGGAATCAGCCCCAGCATTTT. It is translated as CASSLVVAGNQPQHF. V usage is TRBV7-2 and J usage is TRBJ1-5; possibly TRBD1 for D (5 bases). V lost 1 base and J 4 bases, leaving 11 bases between the germline ends. The CDR3 has 15 residues. Germline V gene data show CDR1 as SGHTA and CDR2 as FQGNSA.